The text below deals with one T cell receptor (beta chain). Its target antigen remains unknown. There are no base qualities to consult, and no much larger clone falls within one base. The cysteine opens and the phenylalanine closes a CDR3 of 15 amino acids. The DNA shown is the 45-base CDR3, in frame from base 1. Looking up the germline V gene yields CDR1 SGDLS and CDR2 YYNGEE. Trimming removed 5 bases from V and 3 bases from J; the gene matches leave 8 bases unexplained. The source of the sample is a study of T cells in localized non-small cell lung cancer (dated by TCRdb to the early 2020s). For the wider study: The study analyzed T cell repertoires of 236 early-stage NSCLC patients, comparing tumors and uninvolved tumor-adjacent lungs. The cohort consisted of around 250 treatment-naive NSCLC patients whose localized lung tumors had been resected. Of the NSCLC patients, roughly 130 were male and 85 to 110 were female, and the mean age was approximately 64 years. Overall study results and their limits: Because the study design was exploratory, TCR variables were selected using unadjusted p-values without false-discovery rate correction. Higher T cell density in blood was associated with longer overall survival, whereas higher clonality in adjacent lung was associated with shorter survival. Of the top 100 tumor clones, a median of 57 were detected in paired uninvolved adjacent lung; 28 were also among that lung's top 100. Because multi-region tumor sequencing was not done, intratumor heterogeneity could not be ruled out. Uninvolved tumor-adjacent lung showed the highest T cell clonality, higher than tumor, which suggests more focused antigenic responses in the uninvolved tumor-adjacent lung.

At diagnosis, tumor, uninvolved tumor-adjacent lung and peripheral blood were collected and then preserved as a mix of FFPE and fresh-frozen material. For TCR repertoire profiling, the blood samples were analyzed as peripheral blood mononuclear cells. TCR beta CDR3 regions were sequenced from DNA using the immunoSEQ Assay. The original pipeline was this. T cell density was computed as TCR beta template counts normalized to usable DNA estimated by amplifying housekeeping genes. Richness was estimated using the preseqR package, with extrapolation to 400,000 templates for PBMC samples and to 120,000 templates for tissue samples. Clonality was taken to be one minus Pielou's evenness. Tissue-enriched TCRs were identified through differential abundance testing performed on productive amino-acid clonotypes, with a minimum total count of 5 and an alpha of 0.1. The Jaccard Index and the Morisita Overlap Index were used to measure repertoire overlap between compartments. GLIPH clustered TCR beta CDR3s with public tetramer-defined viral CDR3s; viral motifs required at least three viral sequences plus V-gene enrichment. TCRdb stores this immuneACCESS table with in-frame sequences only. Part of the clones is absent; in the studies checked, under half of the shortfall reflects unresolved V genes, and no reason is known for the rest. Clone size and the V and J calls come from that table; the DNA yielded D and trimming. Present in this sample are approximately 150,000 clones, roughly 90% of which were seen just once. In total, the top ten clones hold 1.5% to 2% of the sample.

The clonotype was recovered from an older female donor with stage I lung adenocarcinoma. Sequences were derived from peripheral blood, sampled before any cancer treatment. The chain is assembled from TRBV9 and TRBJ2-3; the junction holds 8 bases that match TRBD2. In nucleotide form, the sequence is TGTGCCAGCAGTCGTAGCGGGACTGGTACAGATACGCAGTATTTT. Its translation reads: CASSRSGTGTDTQYF.